Listed below are T cell receptor beta chains from one sample, sequenced in a study of PD-L1 blockade in urothelial cancer. Using immunoSEQ multiplex PCR, the repertoire was profiled, and TCRdb retains in-frame clones only, with some absent. The table records about 86,000 clones, more than 70% of them present only once. The material sequenced was PBMCs, taken around atezolizumab (anti-PD-L1) treatment. Receptor source: a man aged 55 to 70 with urothelial cancer. The CDR3 runs from the conserved cysteine through the conserved F or W. D genes are given only for firm matches. Clone size appears in some rows only: once, few, many, or a class for an expanded clone.

TGTGCCAGCAGCTCTGGTAGCGGTGAGCAGTTCTTC	CASSSGSGEQFF	NA	NA	TRBV7-3	TRBJ2-1
TGTGCCACCCGTTTAGCGGGGGGACAAGAGACCCAGTACTTC	CATRLAGGQETQYF	NA	TRBD2	TRBV19	TRBJ2-5
TGTGCCAGCAGTTACTCGCACAGGGCCAACTATGGCTACACCTTC	CASSYSHRANYGYTF	NA	NA	TRBV6-5	TRBJ1-2
TGTGCCAGCACGGGACAGGGGCACAATGAGCAGTTCTTC	CASTGQGHNEQFF	NA	TRBD1	TRBV2	TRBJ2-1
TGTGCCAGCAGTGGGGTACAGGGGGCCACCGGGGAGCTGTTTTTT	CASSGVQGATGELFF	NA	TRBD1	TRBV2	TRBJ2-2
TGTGCCAGCACCAAAGACAGGAAGCCTAACTATGGCTACACCTTC	CASTKDRKPNYGYTF	NA	NA	TRBV6-5	TRBJ1-2
TGTGCCATCAGGGACTCGGGACAGAACACTGAAGCTTTCTTT	CAIRDSGQNTEAFF	NA	NA	TRBV10-3	TRBJ1-1
TGTGCCAGCAGTGGGGGAAGGACAGAAAATTGGATCTATGGCTACACCTTC	CASSGGRTENWIYGYTF	NA	NA	TRBV6-1	TRBJ1-2
TGTGCCAGCTCACCGAGGCCGATAAACCTTTCGGCGGGGGAGCTGTTTTTT	CASSPRPINLSAGELFF	NA	NA	TRBV18	TRBJ2-2
TGTGCCAGCAGTTTGATGCGGGGCAGGTGGAACACTGAAGCTTTCTTT	CASSLMRGRWNTEAFF	NA	NA	TRBV28	TRBJ1-1
TGTGCCAGCAGTTCCCGACAGGCGAACACCGGGGAGCTGTTTTTT	CASSSRQANTGELFF	NA	NA	TRBV6-6	TRBJ2-2
TGTGCCAGCAGCTTCCGTGGACTGGGTAATGAAAAACTGTTTTTT	CASSFRGLGNEKLFF	NA	NA	TRBV5-6	TRBJ1-4
TGCGCCAGCAGCTTGGTGCAGGGAAACATAGATGGCTACACCTTC	CASSLVQGNIDGYTF	NA	NA	TRBV5-1	TRBJ1-2
TGCGCCAGCAGCCCCAGCGGGAGCTCCTACAATGAGCAGTTCTTC	CASSPSGSSYNEQFF	NA	TRBD2	TRBV4-1	TRBJ2-1
TGTGCCAGCAGCCCAGGGACTTACGAGCAGTACTTC	CASSPGTYEQYF	once	NA	TRBV7-9	TRBJ2-7
TGTGCCAGCAGCTTAGGGACAACCGGCGGGAATCAGCCCCAGCATTTT	CASSLGTTGGNQPQHF	NA	NA	TRBV13	TRBJ1-5
TGTGCCTGGAGTAGGACCCGGGGGGGAGATCAGCCCCAGCATTTT	CAWSRTRGGDQPQHF	few	NA	TRBV30	TRBJ1-5
TGTGCCAGCAGCCGCACTAGGTGGGGACAGGGTGTCTGGGGCTATGGCTACACCTTC	CASSRTRWGQGVWGYGYTF	NA	TRBD1	TRBV5-6	TRBJ1-2
TGCGCCAGCAGCTTGGCGACTGCCTCCTACAATGAGCAGTTCTTC	CASSLATASYNEQFF	NA	NA	TRBV5-1	TRBJ2-1
TGTGCCTGGAAAGAGTCAGGGAGGACTCATGGCTACACCTTC	CAWKESGRTHGYTF	NA	NA	TRBV30	TRBJ1-2
TGTGCCAGCAGCTTCGCAGCGGGGAACACAGATACGCAGTATTTT	CASSFAAGNTDTQYF	NA	TRBD2	TRBV11-2	TRBJ2-3
TGTGCCAGCAGAGTTGACAGCCACGACTATGGCTACACCTTC	CASRVDSHDYGYTF	NA	NA	TRBV27	TRBJ1-2
TGTGCCAGCAGCCAGGACGTATTTGGATCACGTCAAGGGGGAGATACGCAGTATTTT	CASSQDVFGSRQGGDTQYF	NA	NA	TRBV4-2	TRBJ2-3
TGTGCCAGCAGGTCGGCGGTAGAGACCCAGTACTTC	CASRSAVETQYF	NA	NA	TRBV7-8	TRBJ2-5
TGCGCCAGCAGCATAAGCACAGATACGCAGTATTTT	CASSISTDTQYF	NA	NA	TRBV5-1	TRBJ2-3
TGTGCCATCAGTTCCCAACGGCAGGGCTACGAGCAGTACTTC	CAISSQRQGYEQYF	NA	NA	TRBV10-3	TRBJ2-7
TGCGCCAGCAGCTTTGACACCTGGGCCACTGAAGCTTTCTTT	CASSFDTWATEAFF	NA	NA	TRBV5-1	TRBJ1-1
TGTGCCAGCAGCGCCATTAGGACAGGGGAAGAGACCCAGTACTTC	CASSAIRTGEETQYF	NA	TRBD1	TRBV2	TRBJ2-5
TGTGCCAGTCGGAGGTCGATAGGGGGCACGTACGAGCAGTACTTC	CASRRSIGGTYEQYF	NA	TRBD1	TRBV19	TRBJ2-7
TGTGCCAGCAGTAAGAGGACAGGAGGGAACACTGAAGCTTTCTTT	CASSKRTGGNTEAFF	NA	TRBD1	TRBV6-1	TRBJ1-1
TGTGCCAGCTCACCCTCGGTCGGGGGGGTTGTCTACGAGCAGTACTTC	CASSPSVGGVVYEQYF	NA	TRBD2	TRBV18	TRBJ2-7
TGTGCCAGCGGGGACAGGAACACTGAAGCTTTCTTT	CASGDRNTEAFF	NA	TRBD1	TRBV19	TRBJ1-1
TGCGCCAGCGCAGGGACAGTCTCCTACGAGCAGTACTTC	CASAGTVSYEQYF	NA	TRBD1	TRBV5-1	TRBJ2-7
TGTGCCAGCAGCCGGGACAGGGGTGCGATTCAGCCCCAGCATTTT	CASSRDRGAIQPQHF	NA	TRBD1	TRBV4-2	TRBJ1-5
TGTGCCAGCAGGCCCCTAGCGGGAGGGCCGCAACGCGCCTACGAGCAGTACTTC	CASRPLAGGPQRAYEQYF	NA	TRBD2	TRBV28	TRBJ2-7
TGTGCCAGCAGCATGTTAGCGGGGGGCGCCGGGGAGCTGTTTTTT	CASSMLAGGAGELFF	NA	TRBD2	TRBV7-2	TRBJ2-2
TGTGCCAGCAGCTTGGCACCAGGGGGCGCAAGGAATGAGCAGTTCTTC	CASSLAPGGARNEQFF	NA	TRBD1	TRBV5-4	TRBJ2-1
TGTGCCAGCAGCTTAGGAGGGTATGGCTACACCTTC	CASSLGGYGYTF	few	NA	TRBV11-2	TRBJ1-2
TGTGCCAGCTCACCCCAGGGGGCTATTGAGCAGTTCTTC	CASSPQGAIEQFF	few	TRBD1	TRBV18	TRBJ2-1
TGCGCCAGCAGCCAAGAATGGGGGGAAGGCAATCAGCCCCAGCATTTT	CASSQEWGEGNQPQHF	NA	NA	TRBV4-3	TRBJ1-5
TGCGCCAGCAGCTTCGGGACTAGCGGAAACACCGGGGAGCTGTTTTTT	CASSFGTSGNTGELFF	NA	TRBD2	TRBV5-1	TRBJ2-2
TGCGCCAGCAGCCAAGACCTACCTGCCGGGGAGCTGTTTTTT	CASSQDLPAGELFF	NA	NA	TRBV4-1	TRBJ2-2
TGTGCCAGCAGCTTAATCCTAGCGGGAGGGTCCTACGAGCAGTACTTC	CASSLILAGGSYEQYF	NA	TRBD2	TRBV7-2	TRBJ2-7
TGTGCCAGCAGGAGCGAGGCCAAAAACATTCAGTACTTC	CASRSEAKNIQYF	NA	NA	TRBV6-5	TRBJ2-4
TGCGCCAGCAGCCCTAATCGACAATCCAGCTCCTACGAGCAGTACTTC	CASSPNRQSSSYEQYF	NA	NA	TRBV4-1	TRBJ2-7
TGTGCCAGCAGTGAATACACGACTAGCGGATACAATGAGCAGTTCTTC	CASSEYTTSGYNEQFF	NA	TRBD2	TRBV6-1	TRBJ2-1
TGTGCCAGCAGCCGAAACCGACTAGATCGCTTGAACACTGAAGCTTTCTTT	CASSRNRLDRLNTEAFF	once	NA	TRBV7-9	TRBJ1-1
TGTGCCAGCAGAATACTGGACAGCCGGAATTCACCCCTCCACTTT	CASRILDSRNSPLHF	NA	NA	TRBV27	TRBJ1-6
TGTGCCAGCAGCTTAGGGGCTTGGGAGACCCAGTACTTC	CASSLGAWETQYF	NA	NA	TRBV7-2	TRBJ2-5
TGCGCCAGCAGCTTGGCCCGTGGGACAGGGGGCGCAGATACGCAGTATTTT	CASSLARGTGGADTQYF	NA	TRBD1	TRBV5-1	TRBJ2-3
TGTGCCAGCAGCCCTCGGGGGGTAGCGGCGGCTGAAGCTTTCTTT	CASSPRGVAAAEAFF	NA	NA	TRBV7-2	TRBJ1-1
TGTGCCAGCAGCGTTTACACCAACACTGAAGCTTTCTTT	CASSVYTNTEAFF	NA	NA	TRBV9	TRBJ1-1
TGTGCCAGCAGCTTGGCCGCTAGCTACAATGAGCAGTTCTTC	CASSLAASYNEQFF	NA	NA	TRBV5-6	TRBJ2-1
TGTGCCAGTAGTGAGTATTCGAACACCGGGGAGCTGTTTTTT	CASSEYSNTGELFF	NA	NA	TRBV19	TRBJ2-2
TGTGCCAGTACCACGGACAGGGAGAGAAACACCATATATTTT	CASTTDRERNTIYF	NA	TRBD1	TRBV19	TRBJ1-3
TGTGCCAGCAGCGTAGGTGGTAGGGGGGGACAGGGCCTCTACGAGCAGTACTTC	CASSVGGRGGQGLYEQYF	NA	TRBD1	TRBV9	TRBJ2-7
TGTGCCAGCAGAAAAAACAGGGCCGGGGAGCTGTTTTTT	CASRKNRAGELFF	few	NA	TRBV11-2	TRBJ2-2